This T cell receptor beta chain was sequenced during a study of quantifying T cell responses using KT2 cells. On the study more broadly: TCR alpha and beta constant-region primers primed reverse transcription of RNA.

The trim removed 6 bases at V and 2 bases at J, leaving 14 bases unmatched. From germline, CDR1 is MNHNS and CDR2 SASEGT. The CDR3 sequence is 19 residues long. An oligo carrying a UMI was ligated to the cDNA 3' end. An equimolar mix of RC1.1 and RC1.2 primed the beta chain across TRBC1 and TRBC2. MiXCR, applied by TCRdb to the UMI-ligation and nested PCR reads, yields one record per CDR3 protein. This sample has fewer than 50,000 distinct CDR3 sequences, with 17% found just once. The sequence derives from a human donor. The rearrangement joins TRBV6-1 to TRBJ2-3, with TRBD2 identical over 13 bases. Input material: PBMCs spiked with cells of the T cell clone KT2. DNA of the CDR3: TGTGCCAGCAGGAGGGGGGGCAGGGGACTAGCGGGGTTCACAGATACGCAGTATTTT. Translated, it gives CASRRGGRGLAGFTDTQYF.